Presented here are 26 T cell receptor beta chains from one specimen sequenced in a study of blood T cells in healthy people across ages. Sample-barcoded 5' priming and a J-beta primer mix drove a second PCR of roughly 6 to 12 cycles. TCRdb passed the 5' RACE reads through MiXCR, listing each CDR3 protein once. The sample gives approximately 800,000 distinct CDR3 sequences, about a quarter of which show up once; about 3% is in the top ten. The data also belong to a second study, concerning T cells of mothers and their children.

The source material was blood. All receptors come from a boy younger than 18 in good health.

A remark on this clonotype: Mismatch with germline at one junction end may stem from a read error. The J gene is TRBJ1-1, the V gene TRBV30; D remains ambiguous. CDR3 size: 14 residues. Germline-derived CDR1 and CDR2 are GTSNPN and SVGIG (reference sequence). CDR3 nucleotides: TGCGCCTGGACCGTACGGGGAAAGATCACTGAAGCTTTCTTT. Translated, it gives CAWTVRGKITEAFF.

The chain uses TRBV20-1 and TRBJ1-3, with D hard to call. Trimming left V 0 bases short and J 0 bases short, with 6 bases between. This CDR3 is 14 amino acids long. Germline V gene sequence: CDR1 DFQATT, CDR2 SNEGSKA (reference sequence). Here the CDR3 reads CSARDLGSGNTIYF. In nucleotides, the CDR3 is TGCAGTGCTAGAGATTTGGGCTCTGGAAACACCATATATTTT.

This clonotype showed up just a few times. This chain uses TRBV7-2 with TRBJ2-1, with 9 nucleotides matching TRBD2. The CDR3 loop spans 15 amino acids. After removal of 1 base from V and 10 bases from J, the junction contained 8 bases not matched to a gene. Germline CDR1 reads SGHTA; CDR2 reads FQGNSA. CDR3 nucleotide sequence: TGTGCCAGCAGCTTAGAAGTGCGGGGGGGTGTCGAGCAGTTCTTC. Amino acids: CASSLEVRGGVEQFF.

In regard to this clonotype: One junction end disagrees with the germline gene, perhaps due to a read error. The chain is built from TRBV7-2 and TRBJ2-5; D unclear. This CDR3 has 12 residues. Germline loops: CDR1 SGHTA, CDR2 FQGNSA. CDR3 in DNA: TGTGCCGGCAGCTTATTGAGAGTGACCCAGTACTTC. This codes for CAGSLLRVTQYF.

The genes are TRBV7-2 and TRBJ2-1, with 11 positions matching TRBD1. Per the germline V gene, CDR1 is SGHTA and CDR2 is FQGNSA. Trimming at V came to 0 bases and at J to 4 bases, leaving 5 bases not matched to a gene. CDR3 size: 17 residues. In DNA form, the CDR3 reads TGTGCCAGCAGCTTAGCCCCGGACAGGGGGCTATACAATGAGCAGTTCTTC. Encoded protein: CASSLAPDRGLYNEQFF.

DNA of the CDR3: TGTGCCAGCAGCCCTCGCACTTCGGGAGGCCCCCTTCACGAGCAGTACTTC. Residues: CASSPRTSGGPLHEQYF. This chain uses TRBV11-1 with TRBJ2-7, with TRBD2 matching 7 bases. CDR3 size: 17 residues. Trimming removed 5 bases from V and 5 bases from J; junction bases left unmatched: 18. Germline CDR1 is SGHAT and CDR2 is FQDESV (reference sequence). Together with reference TRBV11-1 and TRBJ2-7, the CDR3 gives the full variable domain: EAEVAQSPRYKITEKSQAVAFWCDPISGHATLYWYRQILGQGPELLVQFQDESVVDDSQLPKDRFSAERLKGVDSTLKIQPAELGDSAMYLCASSPRTSGGPLHEQYFGPGTRLTVT.

The rearrangement joins TRBV28 to TRBJ2-4; 8 positions agree with TRBD1. Germline V gives CDR1 MDHEN, CDR2 SYDVKM. This CDR3 has 16 residues. V was pared by 5 bases and J by 6 bases, with 12 bases of the junction left unmatched. CDR3 nucleotide sequence: TGTGCCAGCAGTGGGGTGGCAGGGGGCTCGAGAAACATTCAGTACTTC. This translates into CASSGVAGGSRNIQYF. The variable domain in full, with the rest retrieved from reference TRBV28 and TRBJ2-4, is DVKVTQSSRYLVKRTGEKVFLECVQDMDHENMFWYRQDPGLGLRLIYFSYDVKMKEKGDIPEGYSVSREKKERFSLILESASTNQTSMYLCASSGVAGGSRNIQYFGAGTRLSVL.

This clonotype was recorded a few times. This CDR3 is CASSSGGFLGVNTEAFF. The CDR3 DNA is TGTGCCAGCAGCTCCGGTGGGTTCTTAGGGGTGAACACTGAAGCTTTCTTT. This chain connects TRBV7-9 to TRBJ1-1, with a tentative D call TRBD1 (5 bases). Trimming took 4 bases from V and 0 from J, leaving 18 bases between them. The germline V gene has CDR1 SEHNR and CDR2 FQNEAQ (reference sequence). The CDR3 totals 17 residues.

This clonotype has just a few counts. The J gene is TRBJ1-5, the V gene TRBV24-1, with no clear D. Looked up from germline, CDR1 is KGHDR and CDR2 is SFDVKD. Deletions cut 4 bases from V and 2 bases from J, with 14 bases between. The CDR3 consists of 16 residues. This CDR3 reads CATSDPILGGNQPQHF. As DNA, the CDR3 is TGTGCCACCAGTGACCCCATACTCGGGGGCAATCAGCCCCAGCATTTT.

The chain has TRBV29-1 and TRBJ2-7; D is perhaps TRBD1 or TRBD2 (6 bases each). Germline CDR1 and CDR2: SQVTM and ANQGSEA. The CDR3 consists of 12 residues. V gave up 4 bases and J gave up 2 bases, with 9 bases separating them. The DNA of the CDR3 is TGCAGCGTTGGTGGGGGGCCCTACGAGCAGTACTTC. Its translation: CSVGGGPYEQYF.

In its sample, this clonotype was seen many times. V is TRBV12-3 or TRBV12-4 and J is TRBJ2-5, with D unresolved. The CDR3 loop spans 14 amino acids. V shed 4 bases and J shed 2 bases, with 11 bases lying between them. CDR3 sequence: CASSSSNLQETQYF. The CDR3 region has the DNA TGTGCCAGCAGTTCGTCCAACCTACAAGAGACCCAGTACTTC.

This chain connects TRBV20-1 to TRBJ2-6; D gene unclear. This CDR3 has 12 residues. Germline assignment: CDR1 DFQATT and CDR2 SNEGSKA (reference sequence). V lost 4 bases to trimming and J lost 2 bases, with 3 bases between them. The CDR3, as DNA: TGCAGTGCTACTGCTGGGGCCAACGTCCTGACTTTC. Translated: CSATAGANVLTF.

With regard to this clonotype: Its ends do not fully match the called genes, so a read error is possible. The chain uses TRBV15 and TRBJ1-1; maybe TRBD1 (5 bases). Germline loops: CDR1 LNHNV, CDR2 YYDKDF (reference sequence). The CDR3 contains 14 residues. The DNA for the CDR3 is TGTGCCACCAGAAGAGACAGCTTGAACACTGAAGCTTTCTTT. Translation gives CATRRDSLNTEAFF.

This clonotype has only a few counts. J is TRBJ1-4 and V is TRBV4-1; TRBD1 is a possible D gene (6 bases). The germline CDR1 and CDR2 sequences are MGHRA and YSYEKL. Trimming cost V 4 bases and J 6 bases, with 12 bases left between them. The CDR3 runs to 14 residues. The CDR3 is CASSRQGSYEKLFF. For the CDR3, the DNA is TGCGCCAGCAGCCGGCAGGGGTCTTATGAAAAACTGTTTTTT.

This chain links TRBV7-2 with TRBJ2-5; D unresolved. The better agreement between TRBJ2-1 and the DNA end casts doubt on the J call. This CDR3 is built from 15 residues. CDR1 SGHTA and CDR2 FQGNSA come from the germline V gene. The CDR3 nucleotides read TGTGCCGAGCAGCAAGGCTCCCAGGCCTCGGATGAGCAGTTCTTC. It yields the protein CAEQQGSQASDEQFF.

A remark on this clonotype: A junction end diverges from the germline sequence, so it may reflect a read error. The genes are TRBV28 and TRBJ1-1; D unclear. The CDR3 is made up of 14 amino acids. CDR1 and CDR2 (germline): MDHEN, SYDVKM. The CDR3, as DNA: TGCGCCAGCAGTGTCACTGCCTTAGCCACTGAAGCTTTCTTT. This gives the protein CASSVTALATEAFF.

V gene TRBV24-1 combines with J gene TRBJ2-1; 8 bases match TRBD1. Trimming at V came to 4 bases and at J to 8 bases, leaving 9 bases not matched to a gene. This CDR3 has 15 residues. Germline CDR1 KGHDR, CDR2 SFDVKD. CDR3: CATSDPTDRVDEQFF. The CDR3 nucleotides read TGTGCCACCAGTGACCCCACGGACAGGGTCGATGAGCAGTTCTTC.

This clonotype was picked up a small number of times. The chain carries TRBV12-3 or TRBV12-4 and TRBJ1-5; 8 nucleotides line up with TRBD1. There are 15 residues in the CDR3. The V gene end was trimmed by 6 bases and the J gene end by 3 bases; junction bases not matched to a gene: 7. CDR3 sequence: CASSPSDRDNQPQHF. In nucleotides, the CDR3 is TGTGCCAGCAGCCCGTCGGACAGGGACAATCAGCCCCAGCATTTT.

The chain uses TRBV5-1 and TRBJ2-7; 7 positions match TRBD1. Losses at the gene ends were 4 bases for V and 1 base for J; bases not matched to a gene: 8. The CDR3 runs to 15 residues. Germline V gene sequence: CDR1 SGHRS, CDR2 YFSETQ. The CDR3: CASSTTGATSYEQYF. The DNA of the CDR3 is TGCGCCAGCAGCACAACAGGGGCCACATCCTACGAGCAGTACTTC.

The chain has TRBV4-2 and TRBJ1-6; D is unclear. The CDR3 consists of 13 residues. Deletions cut 0 bases from V and 9 bases from J, with 6 bases between. The V gene's germline CDR1 is LGHNA and CDR2 YNFKEQ. The CDR3 sequence: CASSQDPCSPLHF. CDR3 sequence (DNA): TGTGCCAGCAGCCAAGATCCTTGTTCACCCCTCCACTTT.

V is TRBV28 and J is TRBJ1-4, with 8 bases matching TRBD1. CDR3 size: 12 residues. V shed 10 bases, J shed 7 bases, and the junction held 5 bases outside the gene matches. Germline CDR1 and CDR2: MDHEN and SYDVKM. The CDR3 here is CATRTGSEKLFF. CDR3 DNA: TGTGCCACCCGGACAGGGTCTGAAAAACTGTTTTTT.

This clonotype was seen a few times. V and J are TRBV6-5 and TRBJ2-1; D may be TRBD1 (6 bases). Trimming removed 8 bases at V and 0 bases at J, with 11 bases between. Germline CDR1 is MNHEY and CDR2 is SVGAGI. The CDR3 totals 14 residues. The CDR3 DNA sequence: TGTGCCAGCGTAAGGGGGATCTCCTACAATGAGCAGTTCTTC. It codes for CASVRGISYNEQFF.

The gene calls are TRBV27 and TRBJ2-1; 8 bases align to TRBD2. Germline-derived CDR1 and CDR2 are MNHEY and SMNVEV (reference sequence). Trimming took 6 bases from V and 5 from J; bases not matched to a gene: 12. This CDR3 has 16 amino acids. The CDR3: CASRPEPTSEDNEQFF. CDR3 nucleotides: TGTGCCAGCAGACCTGAACCGACTAGCGAGGACAATGAGCAGTTCTTC.

V usage is TRBV28 and J usage is TRBJ2-5; D perhaps matches TRBD1 (6 bases). TRBJ2-7 matches the DNA end more closely, so the J call is doubtful. This CDR3 is built from 15 residues. Germline V gives CDR1 MDHEN, CDR2 SYDVKM. Written as DNA, the CDR3 is TGTGCCAGCAGTTTACCGGACAGAGCGACCTACGAGCAGTACTTC. Its protein is CASSLPDRATYEQYF.

The DNA of the CDR3 is TGCAGCGTTGGCCCTAGATCCTACGAGCAGTACTTC. Its protein is CSVGPRSYEQYF. The J gene is TRBJ2-7, the V gene TRBV29-1, with D unclear. Trimming left V 4 bases short and J 1 base short, with 8 bases between. Germline CDR1 is SQVTM and CDR2 is ANQGSEA. The CDR3 runs 12 residues.

The chain employs TRBV3-1 and TRBJ1-2; D is ambiguous. Germline V gene data show CDR1 as LGHDT and CDR2 as YNNKEL (reference sequence). The germline V and J ends were trimmed by 0 bases and 8 bases, with 10 bases remaining between them. The CDR3 spans 13 residues. This CDR3 is CASSQDPRGGYTF. The CDR3 DNA sequence: TGTGCCAGCAGCCAAGACCCCAGAGGCGGCTACACCTTC. Combining the CDR3 with reference TRBV3-1 and TRBJ1-2 gives the whole variable domain DTAVSQTPKYLVTQMGNDKSIKCEQNLGHDTMYWYKQDSKKFLKIMFSYNNKELIINETVPNRFSPKSPDKAHLNLHINSLELGDSAVYFCASSQDPRGGYTFGSGTRLTVV.